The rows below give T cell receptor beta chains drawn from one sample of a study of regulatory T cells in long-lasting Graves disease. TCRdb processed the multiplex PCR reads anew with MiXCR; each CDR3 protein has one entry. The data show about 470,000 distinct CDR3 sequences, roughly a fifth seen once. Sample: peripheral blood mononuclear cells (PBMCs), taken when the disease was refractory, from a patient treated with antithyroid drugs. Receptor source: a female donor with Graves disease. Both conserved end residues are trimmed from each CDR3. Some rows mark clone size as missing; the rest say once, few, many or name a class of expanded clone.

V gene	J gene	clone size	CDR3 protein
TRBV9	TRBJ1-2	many	ASSLRSIGYGGYT
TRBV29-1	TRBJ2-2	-	SAGGGLAGIDTGELF
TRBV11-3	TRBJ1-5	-	ASSQVPGQGAVGNQPQH
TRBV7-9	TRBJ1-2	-	ASSSGMYGYT
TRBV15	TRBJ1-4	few	ATSRLGLGEKLF
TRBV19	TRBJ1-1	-	ASIRSDTEAF
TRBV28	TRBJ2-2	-	ASSPMPSGAGELF
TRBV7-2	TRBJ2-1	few	ASSFSGRAGNEQF
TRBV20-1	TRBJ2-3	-	SAGLAGGDTQY
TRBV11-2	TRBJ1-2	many	ASSLTLGQSFYGLG
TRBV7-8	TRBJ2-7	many	ASSLGSTSGYEQY
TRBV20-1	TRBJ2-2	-	SARRGRGAGELF
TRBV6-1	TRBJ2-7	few	ASSLDPVGYEQY
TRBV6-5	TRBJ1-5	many	ASSYSLPRGGNQPQH
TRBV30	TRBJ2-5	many	AWSVRGIETQY
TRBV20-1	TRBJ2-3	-	SASLGRQTDTQY
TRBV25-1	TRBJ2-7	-	ASSETANYEQY
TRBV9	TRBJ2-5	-	ASSVASSEETQY
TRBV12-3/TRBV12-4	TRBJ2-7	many	ASSGGLGSIYEQY
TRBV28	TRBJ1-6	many	AIQRRGSPLH
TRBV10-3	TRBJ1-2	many	AISVHEGYGYT
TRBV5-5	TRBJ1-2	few	ASSFTRETTYGYT
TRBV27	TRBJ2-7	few	ASSLRTDADEQY
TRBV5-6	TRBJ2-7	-	ASSLAGSMD
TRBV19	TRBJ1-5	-	ASSISEYNQPQH
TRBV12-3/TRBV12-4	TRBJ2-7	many	ASSDGQPISSYEQY
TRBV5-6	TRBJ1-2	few	ASSYRDRVSNYGYT
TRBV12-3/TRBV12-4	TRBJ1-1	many	ASSPGPMGTEAF
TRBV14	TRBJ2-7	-	ASSQTPGQGTHEQY
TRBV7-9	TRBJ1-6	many	ASSVSGTGASPLH
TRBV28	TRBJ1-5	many	ASSSLGPRRDQPQH
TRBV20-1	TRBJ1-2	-	SARGPPGQSNYGYT
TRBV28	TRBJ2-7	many	ASSLYRGRYEQY
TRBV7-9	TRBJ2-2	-	ASSSRTSGSLLNTGELF
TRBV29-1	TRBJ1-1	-	SVLGQPNTEAF
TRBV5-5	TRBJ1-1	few	ASSLRATGGEPEAF
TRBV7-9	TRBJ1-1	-	ASSLVIGGLTEAF
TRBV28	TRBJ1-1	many	ASSLPEWDRDTEAF
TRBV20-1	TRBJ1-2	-	SARQVPNYGYT
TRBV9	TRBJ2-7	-	ASSSKAGGGAYEQY
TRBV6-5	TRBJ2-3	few	ASSYSNRQGSTDTQY
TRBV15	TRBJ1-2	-	ATSRDFKNSGGHGCT
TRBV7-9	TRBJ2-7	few	ASSLTRNRPEQY
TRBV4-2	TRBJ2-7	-	ASSRDNSYEQY
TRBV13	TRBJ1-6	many	ASSLAGALNSPLH
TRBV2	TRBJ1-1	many	ASNREKNTEAF
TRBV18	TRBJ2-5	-	ASSFRTSYQETQY
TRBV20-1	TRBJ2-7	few	SAIQGYRDEQY
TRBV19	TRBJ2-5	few	ASSVGDGSLETQY
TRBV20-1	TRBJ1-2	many	SASRARGYT
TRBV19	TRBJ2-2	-	ASSIPSPGELF
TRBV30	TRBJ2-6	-	AWLTQAGANVLT